In this sample, the clone carrying this T cell receptor (beta chain) turned up many times. Its target is not known. This specimen comes from a study of T-cell memory formation after mild COVID-19. Study-level findings and limits: Later expanders leaned CD4+, whereas day 15 to 85 contracting clones were balanced CD4/CD8. Pre-infection memory carried some responding clones, suggesting that cross-reactive memory joined. CD4+ contracting clones lay mainly in CM and EM, CD8+ ones in EMRA.

Employing constant-segment primers, 5'RACE generated TCR alpha and TCR beta cDNA libraries bearing sample barcodes and UMIs. TCRdb analysed the 5' RACE reads with MiXCR anew, one entry per CDR3 protein. The sample shows roughly 310,000 distinct CDR3 sequences, about 16% of them seen only once. V shed 1 base and J shed 3 bases, with 19 bases lying between them. CDR1 and CDR2 (germline): SGHRS, YFSETQ. This CDR3 has 17 residues. Sequencing was done on a sample of PBMCs or a T cell subset sorted from them (not recorded which). This receptor was identified in a man younger than 35 who had mild COVID-19 (a few samples of this study predate the infection). Cell type and time point are not known. V and J are TRBV5-1 and TRBJ1-1; D possibly corresponds to TRBD1 (5 bases). The CDR3 coding sequence is TGCGCCAGCAGCTTGAGGGGAGGTGGGTACAGCGACACTGAAGCTTTCTTT. Its protein product is CASSLRGGGYSDTEAFF.